The 26 T cell receptor beta chains below were found in one sample sequenced in a study of OX40 agonist ivuxolimab in advanced cancers. The protocol was immunoSEQ multiplex PCR, while the TCRdb copy is restricted to in-frame clones and leaves out a portion. The sample contains some 42,000 clones, around 84% of which appear only once. Sequencing was performed on CD4+ or CD8+ T cells sorted from blood, taken in a trial of the OX40 agonist ivuxolimab. The receptors here all came from an adult with an advanced solid tumor such as melanoma, head and neck, liver or kidney cancer.

The chain is built from TRBV4-2 and TRBJ2-7; possibly TRBD2 for D (5 bases). Trimming removed 5 bases at V and 2 bases at J, with 10 bases between. The CDR3 consists of 13 residues. Germline lookup yields CDR1 LGHNA and CDR2 YNFKEQ. The CDR3 loop reads CASSGSVAYEQYF. The CDR3 region has the DNA TGTGCCAGCAGCGGTAGCGTAGCCTACGAGCAGTACTTC.

The gene calls are TRBV6-1 and TRBJ2-5; TRBD2 might be the D (6 bases). The J call is doubtful: the DNA matches TRBJ2-7 better. The CDR3 covers 12 residues. Germline V gives CDR1 MNHNS, CDR2 SASEGT. In DNA, the CDR3 is TGTGCCAGCATGGAGGGCTCCTACGAGCAGTACTTC. Its protein product is CASMEGSYEQYF.

The CDR3 is CAWSVKARPPPYEQYV. Here the CDR3 DNA reads TGTGCCTGGAGTGTTAAGGCCAGACCCCCTCCCTACGAGCAGTACGTC. The chain carries TRBV30 and TRBJ2-7; D remains ambiguous. Germline lookup yields CDR1 GTSNPN and CDR2 SVGIG (reference sequence). The V and J ends lost 0 bases and 2 bases respectively, with 17 bases between them. The CDR3 has 16 residues.

The V and J genes are TRBV4-3 and TRBJ2-2, with D perhaps being TRBD1 or TRBD2 (5 bases each). This CDR3 has 15 residues. Trimming cost V 0 bases and J 7 bases, with 12 bases left between them. Per germline, CDR1 LGHNA and CDR2 YSLEER. CDR3 region: CASSQDRPRGGELFF. DNA of the CDR3: TGCGCCAGCAGCCAAGATCGTCCGAGGGGCGGGGAGCTGTTTTTT.

The CDR3 loop is CASSQGPGQTTNEKLFF. The CDR3 nucleotides read TGCGCCAGCAGCCAAGGTCCGGGACAGACAACTAATGAAAAACTGTTTTTT. V and J are TRBV4-3 and TRBJ1-4, with 7 bases fitting TRBD1. This CDR3 contains 17 residues. The junction had 5 bases not matched to a gene; V was cut back by 1 base and J by 0 bases. Germline V gene lookup returns CDR1 LGHNA and CDR2 YSLEER.

The genes are TRBV28 and TRBJ2-1, with D perhaps matching TRBD1 or TRBD2 (5 bases each). Trimming took off 7 bases at V and 5 bases at J, with 12 bases between the two ends. Germline CDR1 reads MDHEN; CDR2 reads SYDVKM. The CDR3 extends over 13 amino acids. CDR3 amino acids: CASTRWGNNEQFF. Written as DNA, the CDR3 is TGTGCCAGCACCAGGTGGGGGAACAATGAGCAGTTCTTC.

The chain recombines TRBV6-1 with TRBJ1-2; 7 bases line up with TRBD1. The ends lost 2 bases at V and 4 bases at J; junction bases unmatched: 7. Germline assignment: CDR1 MNHNS and CDR2 SASEGT. The CDR3 length is 15 residues. CDR3 nucleotides: TGTGCCAGCAGTGAAATTAGGGACAGAGTCTATGGCTACACCTTC. Translation gives CASSEIRDRVYGYTF.

Only a few counts were recorded for this clone. In the same sample, other DNA sequences code for this CDR3. The gene calls are TRBV21-1 and TRBJ2-7. TRBV21-1 is designated a pseudogene. This CDR3 contains 16 residues. CDR3 in DNA: TGTGCCAGCAGCAAAGGGGCCCCTGGAGTCCCCTACGAGCAGTACTTC. The encoded protein is CASSKGAPGVPYEQYF.

The rearrangement joins TRBV13 to TRBJ2-1; D perhaps matches TRBD2 (6 bases). Trimming removed 4 bases at V and 6 bases at J, with 13 bases between. The CDR3 is made up of 14 amino acids. Germline V gene sequence: CDR1 PRHDT, CDR2 FYEKMQ (reference sequence). The chain's CDR3 is CASSSGLRVNEQFF. CDR3 bases: TGTGCCAGCAGCTCGGGACTTAGGGTCAATGAGCAGTTCTTC. Drawing the rest from reference TRBV13 and TRBJ2-1, the complete variable domain is AAGVIQSPRHLIKEKRETATLKCYPIPRHDTVYWYQQGPGQDPQFLISFYEKMQSDKGSIPDRFSAQQFSDYHSELNMSSLELGDSALYFCASSSGLRVNEQFFGPGTRLTVL.

The chain has TRBV7-9 and TRBJ1-6; D might be TRBD1 (6 bases). The CDR3 extends over 15 amino acids. V was cut by 5 bases and J by 7 bases, with 15 bases left in between. CDR1 and CDR2 (germline): SEHNR, FQNEAQ (reference sequence). In nucleotides, the CDR3 is TGTGCCAGCAGCCGGGTGGGGGGGCCAAATTCACCCCTCCACTTT. Its translation is CASSRVGGPNSPLHF.

This chain connects TRBV7-9 to TRBJ1-5; weak D call: TRBD1 (6 bases). With 1 base removed from V and 7 bases from J, the gap between germline ends came to 11 bases. The CDR3 totals 14 residues. The germline V gene encodes CDR1 SEHNR and CDR2 FQNEAQ (reference sequence). CDR3 sequence: CASSLGPGEQPQHF. CDR3 DNA: TGTGCCAGCAGCTTAGGGCCAGGGGAGCAGCCCCAGCATTTT.

The V call is TRBV28, the J call TRBJ1-1, with D maybe TRBD1 (5 bases). Germline assignment: CDR1 MDHEN and CDR2 SYDVKM. The CDR3 is 13 residues long. Trimming took 5 bases from V and 7 from J, leaving 14 bases between them. CDR3 in DNA: TGTGCCAGCAGTACAGACCGGGGGGGTGAAGCTTTCTTT. It codes for CASSTDRGGEAFF.

The rearrangement uses TRBV9 and TRBJ2-1; D tentatively fits TRBD1 or TRBD2 (5 bases each). There are 15 residues in the CDR3. From germline, CDR1 is SGDLS and CDR2 YYNGEE. Deletions cut 3 bases from V and 0 bases from J, with 10 bases between. This CDR3 reads CASSGGDSSYNEQFF. CDR3 sequence (DNA): TGTGCCAGCAGCGGAGGGGATAGCTCCTACAATGAGCAGTTCTTC.

This chain links TRBV7-6 with TRBJ2-3, with 8 bases matching TRBD2. The length of the CDR3 is 17 residues. Germline CDR1 is SGHVS and CDR2 is FNYEAQ. The V and J ends lost 1 base and 1 base, in that order; junction bases with no gene match: 7. The CDR3 sequence is CASSLETSGDRTDTQYF. CDR3 bases: TGTGCCAGCAGCTTAGAAACTAGCGGAGACCGCACAGATACGCAGTATTTT.

A few counts support this clone. The chain has TRBV9 and TRBJ2-1, with 8 positions matching TRBD2. From germline, CDR1 is SGDLS and CDR2 YYNGEE. Trimming at V came to 4 bases and at J to 5 bases, leaving 8 bases not matched to a gene. The CDR3 is 15 amino acids. Written as DNA, the CDR3 is TGTGCCAGCAGCCCCCCGCGAGCGGGGGACAATGAGCAGTTCTTC. Protein: CASSPPRAGDNEQFF.

Only one count was recorded for this clone. The chain links TRBV9 to TRBJ2-1, with 13 positions matching TRBD2. Germline V gives CDR1 SGDLS, CDR2 YYNGEE. The CDR3 runs 17 residues. The junction had 5 bases not matched to a gene; V was cut back by 4 bases and J by 1 base. The DNA for the CDR3 is TGTGCCAGCAGCCTCAGGACTAGCGGGGGATCCTACAATGAGCAGTTCTTC. Its translation: CASSLRTSGGSYNEQFF.

The chain has TRBV6-5 and TRBJ2-1; D may be TRBD1 (6 bases). V shed 0 bases and J shed 5 bases, with 8 bases lying between them. Germline V gene lookup returns CDR1 MNHEY and CDR2 SVGAGI. CDR3 length: 14 residues. The CDR3 sequence: CASSYSGADNEQFF. The CDR3 DNA reads TGTGCCAGCAGTTACTCGGGGGCTGACAATGAGCAGTTCTTC.

The chain uses TRBV9 and TRBJ2-1; D is possibly TRBD2 (6 bases). V lost 4 bases to trimming and J lost 0 bases, with 17 bases between them. The CDR3 sequence is 17 residues long. CDR1 SGDLS and CDR2 YYNGEE come from the germline V gene. The CDR3 sequence is CASSLRRRESSYNEQFF. The CDR3 bases are TGTGCCAGCAGCTTAAGGAGGCGGGAAAGCTCCTACAATGAGCAGTTCTTC. Combining the CDR3 with reference TRBV9 and TRBJ2-1 gives the whole variable domain DSGVTQTPKHLITATGQRVTLRCSPRSGDLSVYWYQQSLDQGLQFLIQYYNGEERAKGNILERFSAQQFPDLHSELNLSSLELGDSALYFCASSLRRRESSYNEQFFGPGTRLTVL.

This chain's CDR3 is CATSGGQGWETQYF. CDR3 sequence (DNA): TGTGCCACCTCTGGGGGCCAGGGGTGGGAGACCCAGTACTTC. The chain combines TRBV2 with TRBJ2-5; possibly TRBD1 for D (6 bases). Germline V gene data show CDR1 as SNHLY and CDR2 as FYNNEI. V shed 10 bases and J shed 5 bases, with 20 bases lying between them. The CDR3 has 14 residues.

This clone was observed once. V and J are TRBV15 and TRBJ1-1, with D tentatively TRBD1 (5 bases). Trimming removed 9 bases from V and 7 bases from J, with 12 bases in between. Germline CDR1 is LNHNV and CDR2 is YYDKDF (reference sequence). This CDR3 is built from 11 residues. The CDR3 DNA reads as TGTGCCACATCGACAGCGAATGAAGCTTTCTTT. This gives the protein CATSTANEAFF.

V gene TRBV28 combines with J gene TRBJ1-6; TRBD1 aligns across 9 bases. The junction had 13 bases not matched to a gene; V was cut back by 5 bases and J by 5 bases. This CDR3 has 18 amino acids. Germline loops: CDR1 MDHEN, CDR2 SYDVKM. This chain's CDR3 is CASSLRTGEDGDNSPLHF. In nucleotides, the CDR3 is TGTGCCAGCAGTCTTAGGACAGGGGAGGATGGCGATAATTCACCCCTCCACTTT.

V gene TRBV11-3 combines with J gene TRBJ1-4, with D maybe TRBD1 (6 bases). This CDR3 has 14 residues. V was clipped by 7 bases and J by 3 bases, with 12 bases between them. Looked up from germline, CDR1 is SGHNT and CDR2 is YENEEA. In nucleotides, the CDR3 is TGTGCCAGCATTGACGGGACACCTAATGAAAAACTGTTTTTT. Residues: CASIDGTPNEKLFF.

The V call is TRBV5-4, the J call TRBJ2-3, with unresolved D. Trimming took off 0 bases at V and 4 bases at J, with 9 bases between the two ends. CDR3 length: 14 amino acids. CDR1 SGHNT and CDR2 YYREEE come from the germline V gene (reference sequence). CDR3 bases: TGTGCCAGCAGCTTGGAATCTACCCCAGATACGCAGTATTTT. Protein: CASSLESTPDTQYF.

The rearrangement joins TRBV7-9 to TRBJ1-5; TRBD1 is a possible D gene (5 bases). Per the germline V gene, CDR1 is SEHNR and CDR2 is FQNEAQ (reference sequence). Trimming removed 2 bases from V and 3 bases from J, with 11 bases in between. The CDR3 sequence is 15 residues long. The CDR3 region is CASSLQGHDNQPQHF. The CDR3 bases are TGTGCCAGCAGCTTACAAGGACACGACAATCAGCCCCAGCATTTT.

This sequence joins TRBV6-9 and TRBJ1-5; possible D gene TRBD1, 5 bases. The CDR3 loop spans 15 amino acids. Germline-derived CDR1 and CDR2 are MNHGY and SVAAGI. With 6 bases removed from V and 0 bases from J, the gap between germline ends came to 12 bases. In DNA, the CDR3 is TGTGCCAGCAGCCGTCAGGGAATTAGCAATCAGCCCCAGCATTTT. Encoded protein: CASSRQGISNQPQHF.

This rearrangement joins TRBV7-9 to TRBJ2-7, with 7 bases that match TRBD1. This CDR3 comprises 15 residues. V was pared by 6 bases and J by 2 bases, with 10 bases of the junction left unmatched. Germline assignment: CDR1 SEHNR and CDR2 FQNEAQ (reference sequence). CDR3 sequence: CASSTLEGGTYEQYF. Here the CDR3 DNA reads TGTGCCAGCAGTACCCTTGAAGGGGGCACCTACGAGCAGTACTTC.